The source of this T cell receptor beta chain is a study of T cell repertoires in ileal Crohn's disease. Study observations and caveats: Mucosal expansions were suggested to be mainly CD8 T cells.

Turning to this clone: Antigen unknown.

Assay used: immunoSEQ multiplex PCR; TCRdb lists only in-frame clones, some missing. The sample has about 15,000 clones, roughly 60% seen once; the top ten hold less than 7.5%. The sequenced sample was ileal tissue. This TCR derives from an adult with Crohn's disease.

CDR3 amino acids: CASSLGGFSGANVLTF. The DNA for the CDR3 is TGTGCCAGCAGCTTGGGGGGGTTCTCTGGGGCCAACGTCCTGACTTTC. This rearrangement joins TRBV7-9 to TRBJ2-6, with 7 bases matching TRBD2. The CDR3 has 16 residues. The trim removed 3 bases at V and 0 bases at J, leaving 2 bases unmatched. Germline CDR1 reads SEHNR; CDR2 reads FQNEAQ (reference sequence). Variable domain in full (rest from reference TRBV7-9 and TRBJ2-6): DTGVSQNPRHKITKRGQNVTFRCDPISEHNRLYWYRQTLGQGPEFLTYFQNEAQLEKSRLLSDRFSAERPKGSFSTLEIQRTEQGDSAMYLCASSLGGFSGANVLTFGAGSRLTVL.